Listed below are T cell receptor beta chains from one sample, sequenced in a study of cytomegalovirus exposure and HLA in healthy donors. The assay was immunoSEQ multiplex PCR, and TCRdb's table has in-frame clones only and misses some. The table includes 150,000 to 200,000 clones, 65% to 85% detected once. The sample taken for sequencing was PBMCs. All receptors come from a woman aged 50 to 65 in good health and CMV-seropositive. Both conserved end residues are part of each CDR3. A D gene is named only where the DNA matches it firmly. Clone size is given for some rows only: seen once, a few or many times, or a class if the clone is expanded.

clone size: NA
V gene: TRBV5-5
D gene: NA
J gene: TRBJ1-2
CDR3 DNA: TGTGCCAGCAGGACGCAGGGTGCCTATGGCTACACCTTC
CDR3 protein: CASRTQGAYGYTF

clone size: NA
V gene: TRBV6-5
D gene: TRBD1
J gene: TRBJ1-4
CDR3 DNA: TGTGCCAGCAGTTACACCGGGACAGGGGAAGAAAAACTGTTTTTT
CDR3 protein: CASSYTGTGEEKLFF

clone size: NA
V gene: TRBV4-1
D gene: NA
J gene: TRBJ2-2
CDR3 DNA: TGCGCCAGCAGCCAAGCCTTCCGAGGGAACACCGGGGAGCTGTTTTTT
CDR3 protein: CASSQAFRGNTGELFF

clone size: NA
V gene: TRBV6-5
D gene: NA
J gene: TRBJ2-7
CDR3 DNA: TGTGCCAGCAGTTACCCAGGGGGGCACGAGCAGTACTTC
CDR3 protein: CASSYPGGHEQYF

clone size: NA
V gene: TRBV6-1
D gene: TRBD1
J gene: TRBJ2-7
CDR3 DNA: TGTGCCAGCAGTGAGACAGGGCGCCACGAGCAGTACTTC
CDR3 protein: CASSETGRHEQYF

clone size: NA
V gene: TRBV2
D gene: NA
J gene: TRBJ1-1
CDR3 DNA: TGTGCCAGCAGTGGTCAGGGGTACCCGGAAGCTTTCTTT
CDR3 protein: CASSGQGYPEAFF

clone size: NA
V gene: TRBV6-5
D gene: TRBD1
J gene: TRBJ1-6
CDR3 DNA: TGTGCCAGCAGTGGAACCGGGACAGCTAATTCACCCCTCCACTTT
CDR3 protein: CASSGTGTANSPLHF

clone size: NA
V gene: TRBV29-1
D gene: TRBD2
J gene: TRBJ2-3
CDR3 DNA: TGCAGCGTTGTAGAAGGGAGGGCAGATACGCAGTATTTT
CDR3 protein: CSVVEGRADTQYF

clone size: NA
V gene: TRBV6-5
D gene: TRBD1
J gene: TRBJ1-5
CDR3 DNA: TGTGCCAGCAGTGGGACAGGGGATGGTCAGCCCCAGCATTTT
CDR3 protein: CASSGTGDGQPQHF

clone size: once
V gene: TRBV2
D gene: NA
J gene: TRBJ1-1
CDR3 DNA: TGTGCCAGCAGTGAAATGGGCACCTATTACACTGAAGCTTTCTTT
CDR3 protein: CASSEMGTYYTEAFF

clone size: once
V gene: TRBV10-3
D gene: TRBD1
J gene: TRBJ2-5
CDR3 DNA: TGTGCCGTCAGCGGGACAGGGGGTACAGAGACCCAGTACTTC
CDR3 protein: CAVSGTGGTETQYF

clone size: NA
V gene: TRBV15
D gene: NA
J gene: TRBJ1-6
CDR3 DNA: TGTGCCACCAGCAGAGATGGACAGTATAATTCACCCCTCCACTTT
CDR3 protein: CATSRDGQYNSPLHF

clone size: few
V gene: TRBV5-6
D gene: NA
J gene: TRBJ2-1
CDR3 DNA: TGTGCCAGCAGCTCTTACAATGAGCAGTTCTTC
CDR3 protein: CASSSYNEQFF

clone size: few
V gene: TRBV6-5
D gene: TRBD1
J gene: TRBJ2-7
CDR3 DNA: TGTGCCAGCAGCCAACCGGGACAGGGCTCCTACGAGCAGTACTTC
CDR3 protein: CASSQPGQGSYEQYF

clone size: few
V gene: TRBV5-5
D gene: TRBD2
J gene: TRBJ2-7
CDR3 DNA: TGTGCCAGCAGCTCCGGGACTAGCAACTCCGAGCAGTACTTC
CDR3 protein: CASSSGTSNSEQYF

clone size: NA
V gene: TRBV11-2
D gene: TRBD1
J gene: TRBJ2-7
CDR3 DNA: TGTGCCAGCAGCTTAGGCGGGACAGGTCCTCGGGAGCAGTACTTC
CDR3 protein: CASSLGGTGPREQYF

clone size: NA
V gene: TRBV30
D gene: NA
J gene: TRBJ1-6
CDR3 DNA: TGTGCCTATACACAGAGCTCCTATAATTCACCCCTCCACTTT
CDR3 protein: CAYTQSSYNSPLHF

clone size: NA
V gene: TRBV5-4
D gene: TRBD1
J gene: TRBJ1-1
CDR3 DNA: TGTGCCAGCAGGGGGGACAGGGCGGACACTGAAGCTTTCTTT
CDR3 protein: CASRGDRADTEAFF

clone size: NA
V gene: TRBV5-1
D gene: NA
J gene: TRBJ1-2
CDR3 DNA: TGCGCCAGCAGCCAACTGACAGATTCCTATGGCTACACCTTC
CDR3 protein: CASSQLTDSYGYTF

clone size: once
V gene: TRBV6-1
D gene: TRBD1
J gene: TRBJ1-6
CDR3 DNA: TGTGCCAGCAGTGGATCACAGGGGGGGGGTTCACCCCTCCACTTT
CDR3 protein: CASSGSQGGGSPLHF

clone size: NA
V gene: TRBV4-1
D gene: NA
J gene: TRBJ2-7
CDR3 DNA: TGCGCCAGCAGCCAAGACCCAGGGAAGGTGTACGAGCAGTACTTC
CDR3 protein: CASSQDPGKVYEQYF

clone size: NA
V gene: TRBV6-1
D gene: NA
J gene: TRBJ1-6
CDR3 DNA: TGTGCCAGCAGTGCGACAGTTCGATCACCCCTCCACTTT
CDR3 protein: CASSATVRSPLHF

clone size: NA
V gene: TRBV29-1
D gene: NA
J gene: TRBJ2-2
CDR3 DNA: TGCAGCGTACGGACTGGTCAACCCAACACCGGGGAGCTGTTTTTT
CDR3 protein: CSVRTGQPNTGELFF

clone size: NA
V gene: TRBV10-1
D gene: TRBD1
J gene: TRBJ1-6
CDR3 DNA: TGCGCCAGCAGTGGGACAGGCCGAAATTCACCCCTCCACTTT
CDR3 protein: CASSGTGRNSPLHF

clone size: NA
V gene: TRBV9
D gene: TRBD2
J gene: TRBJ2-1
CDR3 DNA: TGTGCCAGCAGCGTAAACGGGGGGGCCTACAATGAGCAGTTCTTC
CDR3 protein: CASSVNGGAYNEQFF

clone size: NA
V gene: TRBV19
D gene: NA
J gene: TRBJ1-5
CDR3 DNA: TGTGCCAGCGGACTTGGGCCGAACGGCCAGCCCCAGCATTTT
CDR3 protein: CASGLGPNGQPQHF

clone size: NA
V gene: TRBV11-2
D gene: NA
J gene: TRBJ2-3
CDR3 DNA: TGTGCCAGCAACTCCGATCCCGGGGAGGTCACAGATACGCAGTATTTT
CDR3 protein: CASNSDPGEVTDTQYF

clone size: NA
V gene: TRBV7-8
D gene: NA
J gene: TRBJ1-5
CDR3 DNA: TGTGCCAGCAGCTTACGAGTCGATCAGCCCCAGCATTTT
CDR3 protein: CASSLRVDQPQHF

clone size: NA
V gene: TRBV19
D gene: NA
J gene: TRBJ2-1
CDR3 DNA: TGTGCCAGTAGCGACAGGATCTACAATGAGCAGTTCTTC
CDR3 protein: CASSDRIYNEQFF

clone size: NA
V gene: TRBV6-6
D gene: NA
J gene: TRBJ1-4
CDR3 DNA: TGTGCCAGCAGTTCACCCGCCCAGGGATTAGGCGGAAAACTGTTTTTT
CDR3 protein: CASSSPAQGLGGKLFF

clone size: NA
V gene: TRBV19
D gene: NA
J gene: TRBJ1-2
CDR3 DNA: TGTGCCAGTAGTATATCGTCCGGGGGGAACTATGGCTACACCTTC
CDR3 protein: CASSISSGGNYGYTF

clone size: NA
V gene: TRBV11-1
D gene: NA
J gene: TRBJ2-5
CDR3 DNA: TGTGCCAGCAGCCCCAGGGGCCCCTCCCGGGAGACCCAGTACTTC
CDR3 protein: CASSPRGPSRETQYF

clone size: once
V gene: TRBV6-5
D gene: NA
J gene: TRBJ1-2
CDR3 DNA: TGTGCCAGCAGTTACCAAGGACTCCCAAAGGGTGGCTACCCCTTC
CDR3 protein: CASSYQGLPKGGYPF

clone size: NA
V gene: TRBV7-9
D gene: TRBD1
J gene: TRBJ1-2
CDR3 DNA: TGTGCCAGCAGCTCCCGGGGGACAGGGACTAGTGGCTACACCTTC
CDR3 protein: CASSSRGTGTSGYTF

clone size: NA
V gene: TRBV5-1
D gene: NA
J gene: TRBJ2-2
CDR3 DNA: TGCGCCAGCAGCCAACAGGGAGCCGGCTCGAACACCGGGGAGCTGTTTTTT
CDR3 protein: CASSQQGAGSNTGELFF

clone size: NA
V gene: TRBV18
D gene: TRBD2
J gene: TRBJ2-5
CDR3 DNA: TGTGCCAGCTCACGACTAGCGGGAGAAGAGACCCAGTACTTC
CDR3 protein: CASSRLAGEETQYF

clone size: NA
V gene: TRBV11-2
D gene: NA
J gene: TRBJ1-4
CDR3 DNA: TGTGCCAGCAGCCCCGACAGGAATGAAAAACTGTTTTTT
CDR3 protein: CASSPDRNEKLFF

clone size: NA
V gene: TRBV12-5
D gene: TRBD2
J gene: TRBJ2-5
CDR3 DNA: TGTGCTAGTGGTTTTGGTCTAGCGGGTGGTTCCGAAGAGACCCAGTACTTC
CDR3 protein: CASGFGLAGGSEETQYF

clone size: NA
V gene: TRBV29-1
D gene: TRBD2
J gene: TRBJ2-1
CDR3 DNA: TGCAGCGTTGTAGGGCTAGCGGGTTACAATGAGCAGTTCTTC
CDR3 protein: CSVVGLAGYNEQFF

clone size: NA
V gene: TRBV10-3
D gene: NA
J gene: TRBJ1-1
CDR3 DNA: TGTGCCATCAGTGAGTCGGCGGTGACTGAAGCTTTCTTT
CDR3 protein: CAISESAVTEAFF

clone size: NA
V gene: TRBV7-6
D gene: TRBD1
J gene: TRBJ1-1
CDR3 DNA: TGTGCCAGCAGCCTGGGACAGCTGAACACTGAAGCTTTCTTT
CDR3 protein: CASSLGQLNTEAFF

clone size: NA
V gene: TRBV12-2
D gene: NA
J gene: TRBJ2-5
CDR3 DNA: TGTGCAAGTCGCTTAGCGGACTGGTTCCAAGAGACCCAGTACTTC
CDR3 protein: CASRLADWFQETQYF

clone size: NA
V gene: TRBV5-1
D gene: TRBD2
J gene: TRBJ2-5
CDR3 DNA: TGCGCCAGCAGCCCCGGTGTAGCGGGGGAATCCTACCAAGAGACCCAGTACTTC
CDR3 protein: CASSPGVAGESYQETQYF

clone size: NA
V gene: TRBV7-2
D gene: TRBD1
J gene: TRBJ2-2
CDR3 DNA: TGTGCCAGCAGCTCACCGGGACAGGGTACCGGGGAGCTGTTTTTT
CDR3 protein: CASSSPGQGTGELFF

clone size: once
V gene: TRBV5-6
D gene: NA
J gene: TRBJ2-3
CDR3 DNA: TGTGCCAGCAGCTTGACAGACGATACGCAGTATTTT
CDR3 protein: CASSLTDDTQYF

clone size: NA
V gene: TRBV5-1
D gene: TRBD1
J gene: TRBJ2-7
CDR3 DNA: TGCGCCAGCAGCCTGACGACAGGGACCTACGAGCAGTACTTC
CDR3 protein: CASSLTTGTYEQYF

clone size: NA
V gene: TRBV18
D gene: NA
J gene: TRBJ2-6
CDR3 DNA: TGTGCCAGCTCGCGGAGGGGACTGGAAGGGGCCAACGTCCTGACTTTC
CDR3 protein: CASSRRGLEGANVLTF

clone size: NA
V gene: TRBV19
D gene: NA
J gene: TRBJ2-7
CDR3 DNA: TGTGCCAGCGTGGGAGAGTACAGGGACGAGCAGTACTTC
CDR3 protein: CASVGEYRDEQYF

clone size: NA
V gene: TRBV5-1
D gene: NA
J gene: TRBJ2-3
CDR3 DNA: TGCGCCAGCAAACTTACGGGAGCTACAGATACGCAGTATTTT
CDR3 protein: CASKLTGATDTQYF

clone size: NA
V gene: TRBV19
D gene: TRBD1
J gene: TRBJ1-6
CDR3 DNA: TGTGCCAGTAGTATAAAGAGGACAGGGAATTCACCCCTCCACTTT
CDR3 protein: CASSIKRTGNSPLHF

clone size: NA
V gene: TRBV6-1
D gene: NA
J gene: TRBJ1-6
CDR3 DNA: TGTGCCAGCAGTGAGTCACGGGGGGGAGTCTCACCCCTCCACTTT
CDR3 protein: CASSESRGGVSPLHF

clone size: NA
V gene: TRBV2
D gene: NA
J gene: TRBJ1-1
CDR3 DNA: TGTGCCAGCAGTGGGGAGACCATGAACACTGAAGCTTTCTTT
CDR3 protein: CASSGETMNTEAFF

clone size: few
V gene: TRBV4-1
D gene: NA
J gene: TRBJ1-6
CDR3 DNA: TGCGCCAGCAGCCCCAGGGCCCCGGGTAATTCACCCCTCCACTTT
CDR3 protein: CASSPRAPGNSPLHF

clone size: NA
V gene: TRBV7-8
D gene: TRBD2
J gene: TRBJ2-1
CDR3 DNA: TGTGCCAGCAGCATACTAGCGCGGCAAGACAATGAGCAGTTCTTC
CDR3 protein: CASSILARQDNEQFF

clone size: NA
V gene: TRBV10-3
D gene: NA
J gene: TRBJ1-2
CDR3 DNA: TGTGCCATCAGTGTGAGCGAGCGGGGCTACACCTTC
CDR3 protein: CAISVSERGYTF

clone size: NA
V gene: TRBV7-9
D gene: TRBD1
J gene: TRBJ1-1
CDR3 DNA: TGTGCCAGCAGCTGGGGGGACAGCACTGAAGCTTTCTTT
CDR3 protein: CASSWGDSTEAFF

clone size: NA
V gene: TRBV19
D gene: TRBD2
J gene: TRBJ2-5
CDR3 DNA: TGTGCCAGTAGTAAGACTAGCGGGGGGTGGAGAGAGACCCAGTACTTC
CDR3 protein: CASSKTSGGWRETQYF

clone size: NA
V gene: TRBV5-4
D gene: NA
J gene: TRBJ1-1
CDR3 DNA: TGTGCCAGCAGCTTGGTAGTAGGGGAGGCCACTGAAGCTTTCTTT
CDR3 protein: CASSLVVGEATEAFF

clone size: NA
V gene: TRBV5-1
D gene: NA
J gene: TRBJ1-5
CDR3 DNA: TGCGCCAGCAGCCCGGCGGGGCAGATCAATCAGCCCCAGCATTTT
CDR3 protein: CASSPAGQINQPQHF

clone size: NA
V gene: TRBV29-1
D gene: TRBD2
J gene: TRBJ2-5
CDR3 DNA: TGCAGCGCACATAGCGGGGGAGCTGAGACCCAGTACTTC
CDR3 protein: CSAHSGGAETQYF